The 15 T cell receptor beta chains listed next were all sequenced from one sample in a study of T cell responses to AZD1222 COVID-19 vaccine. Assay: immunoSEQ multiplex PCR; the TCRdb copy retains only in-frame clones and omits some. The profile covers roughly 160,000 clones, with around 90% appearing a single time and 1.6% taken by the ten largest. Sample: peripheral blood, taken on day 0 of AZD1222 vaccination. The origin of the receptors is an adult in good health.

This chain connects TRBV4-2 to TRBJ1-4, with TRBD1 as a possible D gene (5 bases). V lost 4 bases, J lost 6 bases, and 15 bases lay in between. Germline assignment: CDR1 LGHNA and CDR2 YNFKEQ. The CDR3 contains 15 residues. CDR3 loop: CASSPGGGVDEKLFF. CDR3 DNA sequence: TGTGCCAGCAGCCCCGGGGGGGGTGTGGATGAAAAACTGTTTTTT.

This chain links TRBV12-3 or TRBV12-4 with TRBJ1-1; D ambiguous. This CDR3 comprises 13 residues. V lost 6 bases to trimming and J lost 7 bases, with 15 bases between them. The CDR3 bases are TGTGCCAGCAGCCCCGAGATGCGGGGTGAAGCTTTCTTT. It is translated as CASSPEMRGEAFF.

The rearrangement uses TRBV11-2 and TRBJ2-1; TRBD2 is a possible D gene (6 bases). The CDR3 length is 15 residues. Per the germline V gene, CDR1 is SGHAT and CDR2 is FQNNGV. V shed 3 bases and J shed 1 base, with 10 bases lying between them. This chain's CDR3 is CASSFLAQSYNEQFF. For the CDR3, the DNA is TGTGCCAGCAGCTTTCTAGCGCAATCCTACAATGAGCAGTTCTTC.

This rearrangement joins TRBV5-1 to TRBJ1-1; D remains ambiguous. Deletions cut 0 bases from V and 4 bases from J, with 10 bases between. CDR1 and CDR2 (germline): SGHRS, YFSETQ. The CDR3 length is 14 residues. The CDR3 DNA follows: TGCGCCAGCAGCTTGGGAGGGTCGGGCACTGAAGCTTTCTTT. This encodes CASSLGGSGTEAFF.

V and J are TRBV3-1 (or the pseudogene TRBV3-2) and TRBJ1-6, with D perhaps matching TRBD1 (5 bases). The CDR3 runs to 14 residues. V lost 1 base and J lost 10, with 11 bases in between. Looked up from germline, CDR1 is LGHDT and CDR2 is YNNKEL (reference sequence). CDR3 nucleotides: TGTGCCAGCAGCCAAGTTTCCGGGGGGTCACCCCTCCACTTT. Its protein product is CASSQVSGGSPLHF.

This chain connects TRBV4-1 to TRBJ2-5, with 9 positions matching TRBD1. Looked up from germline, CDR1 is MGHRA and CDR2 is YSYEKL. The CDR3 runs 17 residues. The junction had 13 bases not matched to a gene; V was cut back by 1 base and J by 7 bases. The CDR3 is CASSQGLGTGWIGTQYF. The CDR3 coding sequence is TGCGCCAGCAGCCAAGGTCTAGGGACAGGGTGGATCGGGACCCAGTACTTC.

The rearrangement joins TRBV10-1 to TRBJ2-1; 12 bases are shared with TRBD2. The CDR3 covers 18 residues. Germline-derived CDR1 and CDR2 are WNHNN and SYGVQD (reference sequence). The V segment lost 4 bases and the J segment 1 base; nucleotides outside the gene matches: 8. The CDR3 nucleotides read TGCGCCAGCAGTGGTTCTAGCGGGAGGGCCGGATCCTACAATGAGCAGTTCTTC. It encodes CASSGSSGRAGSYNEQFF.

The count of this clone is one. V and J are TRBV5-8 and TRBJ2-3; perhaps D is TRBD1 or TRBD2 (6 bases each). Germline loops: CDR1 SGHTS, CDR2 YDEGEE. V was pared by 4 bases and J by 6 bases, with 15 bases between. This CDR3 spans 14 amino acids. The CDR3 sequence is CASSPSPGADTQYF. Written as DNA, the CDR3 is TGTGCCAGCAGCCCATCCCCGGGGGCGGATACGCAGTATTTT.

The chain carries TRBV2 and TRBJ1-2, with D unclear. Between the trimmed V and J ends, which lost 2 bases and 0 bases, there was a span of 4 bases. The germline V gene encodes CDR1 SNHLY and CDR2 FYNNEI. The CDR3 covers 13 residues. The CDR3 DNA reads TGTGCCAGCAGTGAACATTCTAACTATGGCTACACCTTC. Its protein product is CASSEHSNYGYTF.

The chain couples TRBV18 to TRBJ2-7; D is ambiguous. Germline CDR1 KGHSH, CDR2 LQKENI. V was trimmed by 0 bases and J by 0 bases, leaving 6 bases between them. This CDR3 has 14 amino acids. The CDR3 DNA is TGTGCCAGCTCACCACCGGCGGCCTCCTACGAGCAGTACTTC. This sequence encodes CASSPPAASYEQYF.

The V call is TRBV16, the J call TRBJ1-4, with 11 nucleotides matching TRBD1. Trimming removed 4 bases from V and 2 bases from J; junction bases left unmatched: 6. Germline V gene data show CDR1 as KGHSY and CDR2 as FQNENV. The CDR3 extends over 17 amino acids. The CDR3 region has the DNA TGTGCCAGCAGCCCCCGGGACAGGGGGTTGACTAATGAAAAACTGTTTTTT. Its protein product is CASSPRDRGLTNEKLFF.

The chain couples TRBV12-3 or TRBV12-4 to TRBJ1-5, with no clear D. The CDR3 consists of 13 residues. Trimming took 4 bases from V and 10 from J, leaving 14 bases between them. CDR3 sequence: CASSSHGPGPQHF. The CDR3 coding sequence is TGTGCCAGCAGTTCACACGGTCCTGGTCCCCAGCATTTT.

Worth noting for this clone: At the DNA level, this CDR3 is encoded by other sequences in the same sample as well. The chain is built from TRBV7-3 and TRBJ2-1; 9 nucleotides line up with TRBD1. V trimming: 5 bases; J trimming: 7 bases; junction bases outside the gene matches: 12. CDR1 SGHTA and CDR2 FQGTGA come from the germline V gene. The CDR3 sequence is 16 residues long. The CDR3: CASSLNPTGGRNEQFF. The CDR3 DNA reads TGTGCCAGCAGCCTTAATCCGACAGGGGGAAGGAATGAGCAGTTCTTC.

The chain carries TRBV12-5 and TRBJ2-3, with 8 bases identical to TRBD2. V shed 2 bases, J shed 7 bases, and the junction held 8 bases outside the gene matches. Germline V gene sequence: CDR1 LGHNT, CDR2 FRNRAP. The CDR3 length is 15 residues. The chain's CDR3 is CASGLPRGGENTQYF. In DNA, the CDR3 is TGTGCTAGTGGTTTGCCCCGGGGGGGAGAAAATACGCAGTATTTT.

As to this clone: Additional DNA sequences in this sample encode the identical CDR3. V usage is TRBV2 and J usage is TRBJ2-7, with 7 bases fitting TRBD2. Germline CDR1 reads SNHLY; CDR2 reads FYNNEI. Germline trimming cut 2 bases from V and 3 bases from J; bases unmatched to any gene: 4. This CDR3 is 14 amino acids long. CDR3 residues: CASSETSASYEQYF. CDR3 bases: TGTGCCAGCAGTGAAACTAGCGCTAGCTACGAGCAGTACTTC.